This record looks at one TCR beta chain sequence and its context. Its binding antigen is unknown. Per-nucleotide qualities are absent, and no much larger clonotype sits a single base away. This entry belongs to a study of early T cells in non-severe SARS-CoV-2 infection (dated by TCRdb to 2020 to 2023). With respect to the entire study: Because TCR sequencing was done on bulk RNA from unsorted whole blood, the alpha and beta chains could not be paired.

Taken from cysteine to phenylalanine, the CDR3 has 15 residues. The kept DNA is CDR3 alone, 45 bases in frame from the first base. V is cut back by 4 bases and J by 5 bases, with 8 bases in the junction unmatched. Based on the germline V gene, the CDR1 and CDR2 sequences are SGHDN and FVKESK. Library preparation was by 5' RACE. Sequenced on a NextSeq 500. In the TCR library protocol, unique molecular identifiers were attached to individual cDNA molecules to correct for PCR bias and sequencing error. Both TCR alpha and beta chains were sequenced, and tight co-correlation was observed between alpha and beta sequence abundances in each sample. As for the authors' bioinformatics: V gene, J gene and CDR3 annotation of TCR sequences was performed with Decombinator V4. TCRs were defined as expanded if a significant change between any two time points was detected under a Poisson model with p below 0.0001. TCR abundances were normalised to the total number of TCRs sequenced in each sample and reported as counts per million. TRAV1-2 paired with TRAJ12, TRAJ20 or TRAJ33 defined MAIT TCRs, while TRAV10 paired with TRAJ18 defined iNKT TCRs. VDJdb, accessed on 1 November 2021, was searched for TCRs annotated for CMV, EBV and SARS-CoV-2, and TCRs annotated for more than one antigen were excluded. TCRdb's own reprocessing of the public reads used fastp at Q25 and MiXCR and kept productive beta chains. Rows with one shared CDR3 protein collapse into an entry with the most common genes and DNA. The V and J calls come from TCRdb's annotation, not from the publication. Here the sample has 70,000 to 95,000 distinct CDR3 sequences; roughly 13% occur a single time. The ten largest account for about a tenth of the sample.

This was a case-control study nested in a cohort of healthcare workers in London, UK, who had nasopharyngeal swab PCR tests and blood samples taken every week. Healthcare workers were enrolled in the week of the UK lockdown, from 23 to 31 March 2020, and were followed every week for up to roughly 15 weeks. Points the paper makes about the study in general: VDJdb matching was skewed toward anti-spike CD8 responses, so virus-specific expansions were likely underestimated and private and CD4 specificities were missed.

The chain uses TRBV14 and TRBJ1-1; 9 central bases correspond to TRBD1. The receptor was derived from an adult who was a healthcare worker with PCR-confirmed SARS-CoV-2 infection or an uninfected control (not recorded which). Sequencing was done on a sample of whole blood. This receptor carries the CDR3 CASSLRTGDRTEAFF. The nucleotide sequence reads TGTGCCAGCAGCCTGAGGACAGGGGACCGAACTGAAGCTTTCTTT.